The 32 T cell receptor beta chains in this list originate from one sample, sequenced in a study of blood T cell repertoires in COVID-19. Libraries were prepared by immunoSEQ multiplex PCR; TCRdb keeps only in-frame clonotypes and omits some of them. The top ten hold 30% to 35% of the sample, which has about 40,000 clones, approximately 79% seen once. The sequenced material came from peripheral blood. These receptors were taken from a woman aged 80 or older with acute or convalescent COVID-19.

The rearrangement uses TRBV21-1 and TRBJ1-5. TRBV21-1 is deemed a pseudogene. This CDR3 has 16 residues. The CDR3 sequence is CASSKCALSGNQPQHF. CDR3 bases: TGTGCCAGCAGCAAATGTGCCCTTAGTGGCAATCAGCCCCAGCATTTT.

This clone was recorded once. The chain recombines TRBV27 with TRBJ2-7; TRBD2 agrees at 8 bases. From germline, CDR1 is MNHEY and CDR2 SMNVEV (reference sequence). The CDR3 has 11 amino acids. With V trimmed by 5 bases and J by 6 bases, 0 bases remained unmatched. The CDR3 bases are TGTGCCAGCAGTAGCGGGGGCGAGCAGTACTTC. This sequence encodes CASSSGGEQYF.

As to this clone: At one boundary the junction diverges from the germline segment, which might be a read error. The chain employs TRBV7-7 and TRBJ2-1, with a tentative D call TRBD1 (5 bases). The CDR3 length is 15 residues. Germline V CDR1 and CDR2: SSHAT, FNYEAQ (reference sequence). The CDR3 region is CASSLAEGAYNEQFF. The CDR3 coding sequence is TGTGCTAGCAGCTTAGCAGAAGGGGCCTACAATGAGCAGTTCTTC.

The rearrangement uses TRBV5-1 and TRBJ2-3, with TRBD1 matching 9 bases. J was trimmed by 2 bases and V by 2 bases; bases with no gene match: 3. The CDR3 consists of 15 residues. Per the germline V gene, CDR1 is SGHRS and CDR2 is YFSETQ. In DNA form, the CDR3 reads TGCGCCAGCAGCTTTGGGACAGGGCTCACAGATACGCAGTATTTT. This codes for CASSFGTGLTDTQYF.

The chain has TRBV2 and TRBJ1-2; D gene unclear. The CDR3 is 16 amino acids. V was trimmed by 3 bases and J by 0 bases, leaving 14 bases between them. Germline loops: CDR1 SNHLY, CDR2 FYNNEI. The CDR3, as DNA: TGTGCCAGCAGTGATGGGCAACCTATCACTAACTATGGCTACACCTTC. Its translation: CASSDGQPITNYGYTF.

The chain recombines TRBV5-4 with TRBJ2-5; TRBD2 matches at 14 bases. The junction had 7 bases not matched to a gene; V was cut back by 5 bases and J by 4 bases. This CDR3 comprises 16 residues. Germline values: CDR1 SGHNT, CDR2 YYREEE (reference sequence). CDR3 in DNA: TGTGCCAGCAGTCCAAGACTAGCGGGAGGGGTAGAGACCCAGTACTTC. Translated: CASSPRLAGGVETQYF.

V gene TRBV6-5 combines with J gene TRBJ2-5; a possible D gene is TRBD2 (6 bases). Germline CDR1 reads MNHEY; CDR2 reads SVGAGI. This CDR3 contains 14 residues. Trimming removed 2 bases at V and 7 bases at J, with 14 bases between. The CDR3 spells CASSYLSGSGTQYF. The CDR3 coding sequence is TGTGCCAGCAGTTACCTTAGCGGTTCTGGGACCCAGTACTTC.

The chain combines TRBV7-9 with TRBJ2-5, with 11 bases aligning to TRBD2. This CDR3 comprises 18 residues. Looked up from germline, CDR1 is SEHNR and CDR2 is FQNEAQ (reference sequence). The J segment lost 1 base and the V segment lost 6 bases, leaving 13 bases of the junction unmatched. The CDR3 nucleotides read TGTGCCAGCAGTCCTAAACCACGACTAGCGGGAATCCAAGAGACCCAGTACTTC. It codes for CASSPKPRLAGIQETQYF.

The V and J genes are TRBV5-4 and TRBJ1-2; D may be TRBD1 (6 bases). Trimming removed 0 bases at V and 4 bases at J, with 10 bases between. The CDR3 loop spans 14 amino acids. Germline CDR1 SGHNT, CDR2 YYREEE (reference sequence). For the CDR3, the DNA is TGTGCCAGCAGCTTGGCCCGACAGGTCTATGGCTACACCTTC. Translated, it gives CASSLARQVYGYTF.

This sequence joins TRBV2 and TRBJ2-3; possible D gene TRBD1, 6 bases. The germline gives CDR1 SNHLY, CDR2 FYNNEI. The CDR3 length is 13 residues. Trimming took off 8 bases at V and 0 bases at J, with 9 bases between the two ends. The CDR3 sequence is CASDRSSTDTQYF. The CDR3, as DNA: TGTGCCAGCGACAGGTCAAGCACAGATACGCAGTATTTT.

The gene calls are TRBV6-5 and TRBJ2-2, with D perhaps TRBD2 (5 bases). The germline V gene has CDR1 MNHEY and CDR2 SVGAGI. The CDR3 length is 14 residues. Trimming stripped 11 bases from V and 2 bases from J, with 15 bases between. The CDR3, as DNA: TGTGCCGGGCGAACGGCGGGTAACACCGGGGAGCTGTTTTTT. It yields the protein CAGRTAGNTGELFF.

The chain employs TRBV18 and TRBJ1-1; TRBD1 aligns across 7 bases. CDR3 length: 15 residues. The V gene's germline CDR1 is KGHSH and CDR2 LQKENI. With V trimmed by 3 bases and J by 3 bases, 7 bases remained unmatched. CDR3 nucleotides: TGTGCCAGCTCACCCATAAACAGGGGAGACACTGAAGCTTTCTTT. It encodes CASSPINRGDTEAFF.

The chain is built from TRBV2 and TRBJ1-2, with a tentative D call TRBD1 (6 bases). This CDR3 region has 13 residues. V was cut by 8 bases and J by 7 bases, with 17 bases left in between. Looked up from germline, CDR1 is SNHLY and CDR2 is FYNNEI. The CDR3 protein is CASRLGGQAGYTF. Written as DNA, the CDR3 is TGTGCCAGCCGACTCGGGGGGCAGGCTGGCTACACCTTC.

CDR3 amino acids: CASSPPRLGENNEQFF. The CDR3 DNA follows: TGTGCCAGCTCACCACCGAGGCTCGGAGAAAACAATGAGCAGTTCTTC. The gene calls are TRBV18 and TRBJ2-1; D not resolved. Per the germline V gene, CDR1 is KGHSH and CDR2 is LQKENI. Trimming removed 0 bases from V and 5 bases from J, with 14 bases in between. The CDR3 has 16 amino acids.

CDR3 amino acids: CASSVRESPYNEQFF. CDR3 nucleotides: TGTGCCAGCAGTGTGCGGGAGTCCCCCTACAATGAGCAGTTCTTC. This chain connects TRBV2 to TRBJ2-1; the match to TRBD2 covers 7 bases. Germline V gene sequence: CDR1 SNHLY, CDR2 FYNNEI. V shed 4 bases and J 2 bases; nucleotides not matched to a gene: 5. This CDR3 region has 15 residues.

The chain uses TRBV7-7 and TRBJ2-2; D perhaps matches TRBD1 (6 bases). The CDR3 extends over 15 amino acids. The V and J ends lost 1 base and 4 bases respectively, with 10 bases between them. Germline loops: CDR1 SSHAT, CDR2 FNYEAQ (reference sequence). As DNA, the CDR3 is TGTGCCAGCAGCTTAGACGCCAGGGGCACCGGGGAGCTGTTTTTT. As protein: CASSLDARGTGELFF. Together with reference TRBV7-7 and TRBJ2-2, the CDR3 gives the full variable domain: GAGVSQSPRYKVTKRGQDVTLRCDPISSHATLYWYQQALGQGPEFLTYFNYEAQPDKSGLPSDRFSAERPEGSISTLTIQRTEQRDSAMYRCASSLDARGTGELFFGEGSRLTVL.

This clone was seen just once. The chain has TRBV5-8 and TRBJ2-1; D is ambiguous. CDR3 size: 10 residues. Germline V lookup: CDR1 SGHTS, CDR2 YDEGEE. V was clipped by 1 base and J by 10 bases, with 3 bases between them. The CDR3 DNA reads as TGTGCCAGCAGCTTGAGCGAGCAGTTCTTC. Its protein product is CASSLSEQFF.

This clone was observed a few times. This chain connects TRBV5-1 to TRBJ2-3, with TRBD2 as a possible D gene (7 bases). Trimming shortened V by 0 bases and J by 2 bases, and 13 bases separated the two germline ends. Germline lookup yields CDR1 SGHRS and CDR2 YFSETQ. The CDR3 consists of 16 residues. The CDR3 DNA reads TGCGCCAGCAGCTTGGCCGCGGGGGCCCACACAGATACGCAGTATTTT. Translation gives CASSLAAGAHTDTQYF.

The rearrangement links TRBV19 to TRBJ1-5, with D possibly being TRBD1 (5 bases). V was clipped by 6 bases and J by 6 bases, with 15 bases between them. The CDR3 is 14 residues long. Per the germline V gene, CDR1 is LNHDA and CDR2 is SQIVND (reference sequence). The CDR3 DNA is TGTGCCAGTAGCCCGAGGGGAGGGACTCAGCCCCAGCATTTT. Residues: CASSPRGGTQPQHF.

This sequence joins TRBV18 and TRBJ1-4; 8 nucleotides agree with TRBD1. This CDR3 spans 14 amino acids. Germline CDR1 is KGHSH and CDR2 is LQKENI. After removal of 3 bases from V and 8 bases from J, the junction contained 5 bases not matched to a gene. The CDR3 coding sequence is TGTGCCAGCTCACCCCGGACAGGGAACGAAAAACTGTTTTTT. Its translation is CASSPRTGNEKLFF.

The genes are TRBV2 and TRBJ2-1; perhaps TRBD1 as D (6 bases). Per the germline V gene, CDR1 is SNHLY and CDR2 is FYNNEI. The CDR3 sequence is 15 residues long. Trimming took off 6 bases at V and 6 bases at J, with 18 bases between the two ends. CDR3 sequence: CASSETGRLSNEQFF. As DNA, the CDR3 is TGTGCCAGCAGCGAAACAGGGCGATTAAGCAATGAGCAGTTCTTC.

The rearrangement links TRBV19 to TRBJ2-1; 13 bases match TRBD2. The CDR3 loop spans 17 amino acids. V shed 4 bases, J shed 3 bases, and the junction held 6 bases outside the gene matches. The germline gives CDR1 LNHDA, CDR2 SQIVND (reference sequence). CDR3 sequence (DNA): TGTGCCAGTAGTACAAGGACTAGCGGGAGTGTCTACAATGAGCAGTTCTTC. Amino acid sequence: CASSTRTSGSVYNEQFF.

The chain recombines TRBV6-2 or TRBV6-3 with TRBJ2-7; 8 nucleotides agree with TRBD2. CDR1 is MNHEY and CDR2 is SVGEGT in the germline V gene. The CDR3 is 14 amino acids. V was clipped by 4 bases and J by 3 bases; unmatched bases: 5. CDR3: CASSSRGLVYEQYF. Written as DNA, the CDR3 is TGTGCCAGCAGTTCCCGGGGACTAGTCTACGAGCAGTACTTC.

This rearrangement joins TRBV10-3 to TRBJ2-3; 7 positions agree with TRBD2. J gave up 1 base and V 6 bases, and 7 bases lay outside the gene matches. The CDR3 runs to 15 residues. CDR1 ENHRY and CDR2 SYGVKD come from the germline V gene. Here the CDR3 reads CAISLERGGTDTQYF. The CDR3 DNA is TGTGCCATCAGCCTCGAGCGGGGTGGCACAGATACGCAGTATTTT.

The chain employs TRBV19 and TRBJ1-5, with D perhaps matching TRBD1 (5 bases). The CDR3 runs to 15 residues. Germline CDR1 and CDR2: LNHDA and SQIVND (reference sequence). V was shortened by 3 bases and J by 6 bases, with 15 bases between the two germline ends. CDR3: CASSMARGGSQPQHF. The CDR3, as DNA: TGTGCCAGTAGTATGGCTCGGGGGGGGAGTCAGCCCCAGCATTTT.

The V and J genes are TRBV3-1 (or the pseudogene TRBV3-2) and TRBJ1-2; 9 bases agree with TRBD1. Germline V gives CDR1 LGHDT, CDR2 YNNKEL (reference sequence). The CDR3 contains 14 residues. The junction had 2 bases not matched to a gene; V was cut back by 0 bases and J by 6 bases. This chain's CDR3 is CASSQETGGDGYTF. The DNA of the CDR3 is TGTGCCAGCAGCCAAGAGACAGGGGGAGATGGCTACACCTTC.

V gene TRBV4-3 combines with J gene TRBJ2-5; D might be TRBD2 (7 bases). Between the trimmed V and J ends, which lost 5 bases and 4 bases, there was a span of 14 bases. The CDR3 spans 14 residues. Germline V gives CDR1 LGHNA, CDR2 YSLEER. Here the CDR3 reads CASSAGGPGETQYF. CDR3 nucleotides: TGCGCCAGCAGCGCCGGGGGGCCGGGAGAGACCCAGTACTTC.

The chain recombines TRBV27 with TRBJ2-1; 10 nucleotides agree with TRBD2. Germline CDR1 MNHEY, CDR2 SMNVEV (reference sequence). Germline trimming cut 5 bases from V and 4 bases from J; bases unmatched to any gene: 8. This CDR3 is 16 amino acids long. The CDR3 region has the DNA TGTGCCAGCAGTCTCATTAGCGGGAGGAATTACAATGAGCAGTTCTTC. Translating it yields CASSLISGRNYNEQFF.

V gene TRBV6-2 or TRBV6-3 combines with J gene TRBJ2-3, with TRBD2 identical over 10 bases. This CDR3 comprises 15 residues. V dropped 5 bases and J dropped 1; count of bases not matched to a gene: 3. From germline, CDR1 is MNHEY and CDR2 SVGEGT. CDR3 sequence: CASSLTSGGTDTQYF. The DNA for the CDR3 is TGTGCCAGCAGTCTTACTAGCGGGGGCACAGATACGCAGTATTTT.

The chain links TRBV19 to TRBJ1-5, with TRBD1 matching over 9 bases. With V trimmed by 4 bases and J by 2 bases, 6 bases remained unmatched. CDR1 is LNHDA and CDR2 is SQIVND in the germline V gene (reference sequence). The CDR3 spans 16 residues. CDR3 region: CASSRPGQGGNQPQHF. For the CDR3, the DNA is TGTGCCAGTAGTAGGCCGGGACAGGGAGGCAATCAGCCCCAGCATTTT.

This clone was counted once. The V call is TRBV9, the J call TRBJ1-1; D ambiguous. Germline assignment: CDR1 SGDLS and CDR2 YYNGEE. V was clipped by 5 bases and J by 4 bases, with 9 bases between them. The CDR3 is made up of 12 amino acids. The CDR3 DNA reads TGTGCCAGCAGTGAAGTCGGCACTGAAGCTTTCTTT. Residues: CASSEVGTEAFF.

The V call is TRBV24-1, the J call TRBJ2-1; 10 positions match TRBD2. The CDR3 contains 17 residues. Germline V lookup: CDR1 KGHDR, CDR2 SFDVKD. V shed 2 bases, J shed 5 bases, and the junction held 8 bases outside the gene matches. The CDR3 here is CATSDSKASGSHNEQFF. CDR3 in DNA: TGTGCCACCAGTGATTCTAAGGCTAGCGGGAGCCACAATGAGCAGTTCTTC.